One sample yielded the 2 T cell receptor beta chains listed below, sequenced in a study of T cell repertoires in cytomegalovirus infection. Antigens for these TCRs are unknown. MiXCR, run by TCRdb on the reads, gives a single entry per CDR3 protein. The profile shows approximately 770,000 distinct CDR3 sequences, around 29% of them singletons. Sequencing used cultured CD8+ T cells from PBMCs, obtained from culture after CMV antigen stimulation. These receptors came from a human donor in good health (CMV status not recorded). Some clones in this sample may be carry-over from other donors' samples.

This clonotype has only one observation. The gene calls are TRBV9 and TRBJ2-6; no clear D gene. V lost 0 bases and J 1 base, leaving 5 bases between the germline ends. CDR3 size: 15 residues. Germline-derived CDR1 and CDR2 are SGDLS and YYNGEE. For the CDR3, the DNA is TGTGCCAGCAGCGTAGAGGGTTCTGGGGCCAACGTCCTGACTTTC. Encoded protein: CASSVEGSGANVLTF.

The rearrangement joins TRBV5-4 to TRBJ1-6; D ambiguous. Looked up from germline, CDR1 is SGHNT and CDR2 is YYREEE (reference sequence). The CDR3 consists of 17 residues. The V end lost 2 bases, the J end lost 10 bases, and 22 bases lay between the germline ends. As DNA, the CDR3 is TGTGCCAGCAGCTTAGACCTCCTTGCCGGGGTCGGATCACCCCTCCACTTT. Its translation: CASSLDLLAGVGSPLHF.